The T cell receptor beta chain under discussion was sequenced for a study of cytotoxic CD8 clonotypes in ibrutinib-treated CLL. Study in general: Partial response occurred in some 25 patients and complete response in 2; at median about 6 years, about 14 remained remitted and about 12 progressed. General study points: Relative to age-matched healthy donors, clonality at baseline was higher, and it tracked circulating CD8+ T-cell counts.

With 0 bases removed from V and 5 bases from J, the gap between germline ends came to 7 bases. Germline V gene data show CDR1 as LGHNA and CDR2 as YNFKEQ. The CDR3 is 14 amino acids. Sequencing used immunoSEQ multiplex PCR; TCRdb keeps in-frame clones, though not all of them. The repertoire holds around 140,000 clones, with roughly 85% as singletons. The table lists this clone with a count of one. What it binds is not known. Other DNA variants within this sample encode the same CDR3. The clonotype originates from a human donor with chronic lymphocytic leukemia. The chain recombines TRBV4-2 with TRBJ2-2, with D hard to call. The sample here was PBMCs, taken after 24 months of ibrutinib treatment. The CDR3 coding sequence is TGTGCCAGCAGCCAAGATCGGCGAACCGGGGAGCTGTTTTTT. This translates into CASSQDRRTGELFF.